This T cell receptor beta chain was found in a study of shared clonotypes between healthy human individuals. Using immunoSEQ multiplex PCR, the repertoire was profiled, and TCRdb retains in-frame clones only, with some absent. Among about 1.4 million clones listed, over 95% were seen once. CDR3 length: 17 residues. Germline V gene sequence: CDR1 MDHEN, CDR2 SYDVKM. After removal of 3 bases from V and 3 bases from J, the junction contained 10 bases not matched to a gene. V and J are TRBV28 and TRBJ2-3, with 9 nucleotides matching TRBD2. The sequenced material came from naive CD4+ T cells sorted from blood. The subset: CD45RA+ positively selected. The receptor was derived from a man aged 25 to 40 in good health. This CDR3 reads CASSFPLSGRSTDTQYF. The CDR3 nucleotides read TGTGCCAGCAGTTTCCCCCTTAGCGGGAGATCGACAGATACGCAGTATTTT.